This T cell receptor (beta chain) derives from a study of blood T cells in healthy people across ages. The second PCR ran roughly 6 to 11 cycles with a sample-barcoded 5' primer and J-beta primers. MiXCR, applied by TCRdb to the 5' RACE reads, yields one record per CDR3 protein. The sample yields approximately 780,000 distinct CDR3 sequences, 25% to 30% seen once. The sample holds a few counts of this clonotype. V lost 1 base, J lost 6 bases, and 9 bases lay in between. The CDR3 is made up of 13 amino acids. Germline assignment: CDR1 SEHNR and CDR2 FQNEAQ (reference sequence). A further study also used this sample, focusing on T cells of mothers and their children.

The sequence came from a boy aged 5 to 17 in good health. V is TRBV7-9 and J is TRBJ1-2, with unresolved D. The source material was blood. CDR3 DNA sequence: TGTGCCAGCAGCTTAGGGATCCCCAATGGCTACACCTTC. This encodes CASSLGIPNGYTF.